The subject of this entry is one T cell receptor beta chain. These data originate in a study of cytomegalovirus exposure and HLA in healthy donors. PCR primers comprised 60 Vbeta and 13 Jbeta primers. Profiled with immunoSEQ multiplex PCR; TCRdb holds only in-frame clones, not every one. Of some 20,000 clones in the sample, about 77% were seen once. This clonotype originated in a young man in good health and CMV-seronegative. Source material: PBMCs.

For the CDR3, the DNA is TGTGCCTGGATCCTTGCCGGGGTTCACTATGGCTACACCTTC. It yields the protein CAWILAGVHYGYTF. The chain uses TRBV30 and TRBJ1-2; D is ambiguous. Germline V gene sequence: CDR1 GTSNPN, CDR2 SVGIG (reference sequence). The V gene lost 4 bases and the J gene lost 3 bases, with 15 bases spanning the gap. This CDR3 has 14 residues. The entire variable domain, with the rest obtained from reference TRBV30 and TRBJ1-2, is as follows: SQTIHQWPATLVQPVGSPLSLECTVEGTSNPNLYWYRQAAGRGLQLLFYSVGIGQISSEVPQNLSASRPQDRQFILSSKKLLLSDSGFYLCAWILAGVHYGYTFGSGTRLTVV.